The entry below describes one T cell receptor (beta chain). Using immunoSEQ multiplex PCR, the repertoire was profiled, and TCRdb retains in-frame clones only, with some absent. The sample includes tens of thousands of clones, 84% seen only once; the top ten take around 0.7%. This specimen belongs to a study of OX40 agonist ivuxolimab in advanced cancers. Study summary: Participants, 82.7% male, averaged about 56 years of age, ranging from roughly 20 to 79.

V was shortened by 6 bases and J by 2 bases, with 11 bases between the two germline ends. In germline, CDR1 is SQVTM, CDR2 ANQGSEA. This CDR3 is 13 amino acids long. This specimen was CD4+ or CD8+ T cells sorted from blood, taken in a trial of the OX40 agonist ivuxolimab. This chain uses TRBV29-1 with TRBJ1-5; D is unresolved. The receptor was derived from an adult with an advanced solid tumor such as melanoma, head and neck, liver or kidney cancer. The CDR3 loop reads CSVGEGGNQPQHF. DNA of the CDR3: TGCAGCGTGGGCGAGGGTGGCAATCAGCCCCAGCATTTT. Based on the CDR3 plus reference TRBV29-1 and TRBJ1-5, the full variable domain is SAVISQKPSRDICQRGTSLTIQCQVDSQVTMMFWYRQQPGQSLTLIATANQGSEATYESGFVIDKFPISRPNLTFSTLTVSNMSPEDSSIYLCSVGEGGNQPQHFGDGTRLSIL.